Listed below are T cell receptor beta chains from one sample, sequenced in a study of T cells in Graves' hyperthyroidism and ophthalmopathy. TCRdb redid the calling of the multiplex PCR reads with MiXCR, one entry per CDR3 protein. This sample yields hundreds of thousands of distinct CDR3 sequences, of which about a sixth are seen a single time; less than 4.5% belongs to the top ten. Sequenced input: blood. Receptor source: a woman in her 30s with Graves' hyperthyroidism. Each CDR3 is given without its conserved first and last residue.

V,J,CDR3
TRBV28,TRBJ1-5,ASGTGVGQPQH
TRBV30,TRBJ1-4,AWSGRANEKLF
TRBV3-1,TRBJ1-1,ASSQGAGVVTEAF
TRBV4-2,TRBJ2-1,ASSQLVAGVNEQF
TRBV5-5,TRBJ2-1,ASNFREGRDEQF
TRBV3-1,TRBJ2-1,ASSKGASYSNEQF
TRBV20-1,TRBJ1-3,SASGSGTGNPY
TRBV20-1,TRBJ2-5,SAREVTRRVPQETQY
TRBV7-6,TRBJ2-7,ASSSGGGGYEQY
TRBV2,TRBJ2-7,ASDPSSNEQY
TRBV4-2,TRBJ2-5,ASSQSKEETQY
TRBV7-9,TRBJ2-1,ASSPPAGVAYNEQF
TRBV5-1,TRBJ2-5,ASSLRTGAQETQY
TRBV19,TRBJ1-6,ASSIRGGYNSPLH
TRBV12-3/TRBV12-4,TRBJ1-5,ASSFFVSGAGRPQH
TRBV7-2,TRBJ2-3,ASSGLAGEAGTDTQY
TRBV4-1,TRBJ2-7,ASSQEATSGRAWEQY
TRBV11-2,TRBJ1-1,ASSLVGVMNTEAF
TRBV7-3,TRBJ2-1,ASSAAGTASPNEQF
TRBV5-1,TRBJ2-2,ASSKTVNTGELF
TRBV6-1,TRBJ1-1,ASSSGPRTEAF
TRBV7-2,TRBJ2-7,ASSFQGRTGLYEQY
TRBV18,TRBJ1-4,ASSPGAGQSNEKLF
TRBV6-1,TRBJ2-5,ASEEGYRETQY